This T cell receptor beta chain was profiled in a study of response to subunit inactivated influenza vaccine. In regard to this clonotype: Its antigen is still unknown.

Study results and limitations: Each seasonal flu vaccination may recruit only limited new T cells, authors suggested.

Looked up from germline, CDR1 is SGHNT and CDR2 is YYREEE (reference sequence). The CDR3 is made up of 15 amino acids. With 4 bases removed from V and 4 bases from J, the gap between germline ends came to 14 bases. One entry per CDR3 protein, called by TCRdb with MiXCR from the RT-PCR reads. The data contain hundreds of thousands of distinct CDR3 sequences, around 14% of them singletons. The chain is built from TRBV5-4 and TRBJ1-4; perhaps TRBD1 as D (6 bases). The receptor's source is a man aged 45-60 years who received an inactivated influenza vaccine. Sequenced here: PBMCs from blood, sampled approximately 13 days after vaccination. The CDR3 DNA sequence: TGTGCCAGCAGCCAGGGGACGAACAGTAATGAAAAACTGTTTTTT. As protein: CASSQGTNSNEKLFF.